These T cell receptor beta chains were read from a single sample in a study of Graves' ophthalmopathy and Graves' hyperthyroidism. TCRdb reprocessed the multiplex PCR reads with MiXCR, giving one entry per CDR3 protein. This table holds nearly 400,000 distinct CDR3 sequences, around 18% found once. Material for sequencing was peripheral blood. The origin of the receptors is a woman aged 18-29 years with Graves' ophthalmopathy. The CDR3 runs from the conserved cysteine through the conserved F or W. The D gene is left open where the match is weak. Not every row has a clone size; where given, it reads once, few, many or a size class.

v_gene: TRBV27; d_gene: .; abundance: many; j_gene: TRBJ1-6; len: 14; CDR3nt: TGTGCCAGCAGTTTACTGGGGTCAGATTCACCCCTCCACTTT; CDR3aa: CASSLLGSDSPLHF
v_gene: TRBV20-1; d_gene: .; abundance: many; j_gene: TRBJ2-7; len: 13; CDR3nt: TGCAGTGCTCGTGACAGTTTCCGCTACGAGCAGTACTTC; CDR3aa: CSARDSFRYEQYF
v_gene: TRBV11-1; d_gene: TRBD2; abundance: many; j_gene: TRBJ2-7; len: 18; CDR3nt: TGTGCCAGCAGCTTAGCGCGGGCGACTAGCGGGGGGGCATACGAGCAGTACTTC; CDR3aa: CASSLARATSGGAYEQYF
v_gene: TRBV4-3; d_gene: .; abundance: few; j_gene: TRBJ1-1; len: 16; CDR3nt: TGCGCCAGCAGCCAAGAGAGAGGCTGGGGAAACACTGAAGCTTTCTTT; CDR3aa: CASSQERGWGNTEAFF
v_gene: TRBV20-1; d_gene: .; abundance: many; j_gene: TRBJ1-2; len: 14; CDR3nt: TGCAGTGCTAGAGATGATTGGGGTGCGGGGGGCTACACCTTC; CDR3aa: CSARDDWGAGGYTF
v_gene: TRBV6-2/TRBV6-3; d_gene: TRBD1; abundance: many; j_gene: TRBJ1-5; len: 15; CDR3nt: TGTGCCAGCAGTAGAACGGACAGGGGAGATCAGCCCCAGCATTTT; CDR3aa: CASSRTDRGDQPQHF
v_gene: TRBV20-1; d_gene: TRBD2; abundance: few; j_gene: TRBJ2-5; len: 15; CDR3nt: TGCAGTGCTAAATATAGCGGGGGTCGCCAAGAGACCCAGTACTTC; CDR3aa: CSAKYSGGRQETQYF
v_gene: TRBV2; d_gene: TRBD1; abundance: many; j_gene: TRBJ1-2; len: 14; CDR3nt: TGTGCCAGCTTAGCCAGGGGGCTGGGGTATGGCTACACCTTC; CDR3aa: CASLARGLGYGYTF
v_gene: TRBV12-3/TRBV12-4; d_gene: .; abundance: .; j_gene: TRBJ1-1; len: 16; CDR3nt: TGTGCCAGCAGCCCCCGGGGGGGGATAACGAACACTGAAGCTTTCTTT; CDR3aa: CASSPRGGITNTEAFF
v_gene: TRBV7-9; d_gene: .; abundance: many; j_gene: TRBJ1-6; len: 14; CDR3nt: TGTGCCAGCAGCTTGGAGGTATTCAATTCACCCCTCCACTTT; CDR3aa: CASSLEVFNSPLHF
v_gene: TRBV10-1; d_gene: TRBD2; abundance: many; j_gene: TRBJ2-7; len: 13; CDR3nt: TGCGCCAGAAAGACTAGCGGGAGTTACGAGCAGTACTTC; CDR3aa: CARKTSGSYEQYF
v_gene: TRBV6-2/TRBV6-3; d_gene: .; abundance: many; j_gene: TRBJ2-2; len: 15; CDR3nt: TGTGCCAGCAGTTCCTCCTTCCTAGGCACCGGGGAGCTGTTTTTT; CDR3aa: CASSSSFLGTGELFF
v_gene: TRBV24-1; d_gene: TRBD2; abundance: many; j_gene: TRBJ2-5; len: 15; CDR3nt: TGTGCCACCAGTGATTTCTGGGGACTACAAGAGACCCAGTACTTC; CDR3aa: CATSDFWGLQETQYF
v_gene: TRBV6-1; d_gene: .; abundance: many; j_gene: TRBJ1-3; len: 13; CDR3nt: TGTGCCAGCTATTGGGCCTCTGGAAACACCATATATTTT; CDR3aa: CASYWASGNTIYF
v_gene: TRBV7-6; d_gene: TRBD2; abundance: many; j_gene: TRBJ2-7; len: 16; CDR3nt: TGTGCCAGCAGCTTAGGGTCGGGAGGGGACTCCTACGAGCAGTACTTC; CDR3aa: CASSLGSGGDSYEQYF
v_gene: TRBV12-3/TRBV12-4; d_gene: .; abundance: many; j_gene: TRBJ1-2; len: 15; CDR3nt: TGTGCCAGCAGTTTAGGGAGGCGGGGGAAACTTGGCTACACCTTC; CDR3aa: CASSLGRRGKLGYTF
v_gene: TRBV6-1; d_gene: .; abundance: .; j_gene: TRBJ1-2; len: 13; CDR3nt: TGTGCCAGCAGACGGGACGGCGACTATGGCTACACCTTC; CDR3aa: CASRRDGDYGYTF
v_gene: TRBV11-1; d_gene: .; abundance: many; j_gene: TRBJ2-7; len: 15; CDR3nt: TGTGCCAGCAGCCGTTCTTCCGGACGGCTATACGAGCAGTACTTC; CDR3aa: CASSRSSGRLYEQYF
v_gene: TRBV20-1; d_gene: TRBD1; abundance: many; j_gene: TRBJ2-3; len: 15; CDR3nt: TGCAGTGCTATGGTTGGGACAGGATCCAAAGATACGCAGTATTTT; CDR3aa: CSAMVGTGSKDTQYF
v_gene: TRBV12-3/TRBV12-4; d_gene: .; abundance: .; j_gene: TRBJ2-7; len: 12; CDR3nt: TGTGCCAGCAGAAACGGGAGAGGCGAGCAGTACTTC; CDR3aa: CASRNGRGEQYF
v_gene: TRBV4-3; d_gene: .; abundance: many; j_gene: TRBJ2-4; len: 18; CDR3nt: TGCGCCAGCAGCCAAGATTGGAGGGTTTGGCAAACCAAAAACATTCAGTACTTC; CDR3aa: CASSQDWRVWQTKNIQYF
v_gene: TRBV20-1; d_gene: .; abundance: many; j_gene: TRBJ2-7; len: 15; CDR3nt: TGCAGTGCTAGCCTACTTTCTCGGGCATCCTACGAGCAGTACTTC; CDR3aa: CSASLLSRASYEQYF
v_gene: TRBV28; d_gene: .; abundance: many; j_gene: TRBJ1-2; len: 15; CDR3nt: TGTGCCAGCAGCCCCTCTCAGGAAGGGGGCTATGGCTACACCTTC; CDR3aa: CASSPSQEGGYGYTF
v_gene: TRBV7-7; d_gene: .; abundance: many; j_gene: TRBJ2-5; len: 16; CDR3nt: TGTGCTAGCAGCCAGTCCCTCGGAGTCAGGCAAGAGACCCAGTACTTC; CDR3aa: CASSQSLGVRQETQYF
v_gene: TRBV7-2; d_gene: TRBD1; abundance: many; j_gene: TRBJ1-2; len: 12; CDR3nt: TGTGCCAGCAGCATACAGGGGAATGGCTACACCTTC; CDR3aa: CASSIQGNGYTF
v_gene: TRBV20-1; d_gene: .; abundance: many; j_gene: TRBJ1-6; len: 16; CDR3nt: TGCAGTGCTAGAGTGGGGGGGAGCTCCTATAATTCACCCCTCCACTTT; CDR3aa: CSARVGGSSYNSPLHF
v_gene: TRBV25-1; d_gene: .; abundance: .; j_gene: TRBJ1-2; len: 12; CDR3nt: TGTGCCAGCAGATGGGGGCGGAATGGCTACACCTTC; CDR3aa: CASRWGRNGYTF
v_gene: TRBV6-2/TRBV6-3; d_gene: TRBD1; abundance: .; j_gene: TRBJ1-5; len: 15; CDR3nt: TGTGCCAGCAGTTACGGGACAGGGGGCTATCAGCCCCAGCATTTT; CDR3aa: CASSYGTGGYQPQHF
v_gene: TRBV6-5; d_gene: .; abundance: many; j_gene: TRBJ2-2; len: 17; CDR3nt: TGTGCCAGCAGTTTCCCCGAAGAGTGGGCGAACACCGGGGAGCTGTTTTTT; CDR3aa: CASSFPEEWANTGELFF
v_gene: TRBV7-2; d_gene: .; abundance: many; j_gene: TRBJ1-5; len: 15; CDR3nt: TGTGCCAGCAGCCCCGTGGAGTATAGCAATCAGCCCCAGCATTTT; CDR3aa: CASSPVEYSNQPQHF
v_gene: TRBV5-1; d_gene: .; abundance: once; j_gene: TRBJ2-5; len: 13; CDR3nt: TGCGCCAGCAGCTTGGCCAGTCGGGAGACCCAGTACTTC; CDR3aa: CASSLASRETQYF
v_gene: TRBV18; d_gene: .; abundance: many; j_gene: TRBJ2-2; len: 15; CDR3nt: TGTGCCAGCTCACCACCGGGCAGGAGCACCGGGGAGCTGTTTTTT; CDR3aa: CASSPPGRSTGELFF
v_gene: TRBV10-3; d_gene: .; abundance: many; j_gene: TRBJ2-7; len: 11; CDR3nt: TGTGCCATCAGTGACCGCTACGAGCAGTACTTC; CDR3aa: CAISDRYEQYF
v_gene: TRBV5-6; d_gene: TRBD1; abundance: many; j_gene: TRBJ1-1; len: 12; CDR3nt: TGTGCCAGCAGCTTTGCAGGGGGCGACGCTTTCTTT; CDR3aa: CASSFAGGDAFF
v_gene: TRBV6-5; d_gene: TRBD2; abundance: many; j_gene: TRBJ2-7; len: 14; CDR3nt: TGTGCCAGCAGCGCGACTAGCGGAAATTACGAGCAGTACTTC; CDR3aa: CASSATSGNYEQYF
v_gene: TRBV12-3/TRBV12-4; d_gene: .; abundance: many; j_gene: TRBJ1-1; len: 12; CDR3nt: TGTGCCAGCACCTCACAGAACACTGAAGCTTTCTTT; CDR3aa: CASTSQNTEAFF
v_gene: TRBV2; d_gene: .; abundance: many; j_gene: TRBJ1-2; len: 12; CDR3nt: TGTGCCAGCGGGGAGGGGTATCGGGGCTACACCTTC; CDR3aa: CASGEGYRGYTF
v_gene: TRBV10-3; d_gene: .; abundance: many; j_gene: TRBJ2-7; len: 12; CDR3nt: TGTGCCACGGAAGGAGGGTCCTACGAGCAGTACTTC; CDR3aa: CATEGGSYEQYF
v_gene: TRBV30; d_gene: .; abundance: many; j_gene: TRBJ1-3; len: 18; CDR3nt: TGTGCCTGGAGTGTACTAGTTTCCGGACCGATCTCTGGAAACACCATATATTTT; CDR3aa: CAWSVLVSGPISGNTIYF
v_gene: TRBV6-2/TRBV6-3; d_gene: TRBD1; abundance: many; j_gene: TRBJ1-1; len: 16; CDR3nt: TGTGCCAGCAGTTACCGTTCAGGGGACAGGGTCACTGAAGCTTTCTTT; CDR3aa: CASSYRSGDRVTEAFF
v_gene: TRBV20-1; d_gene: .; abundance: many; j_gene: TRBJ2-7; len: 14; CDR3nt: TGCAGTGCTAGTGGACATATCAACTCCTACGAGCAGTACTTC; CDR3aa: CSASGHINSYEQYF
v_gene: TRBV30; d_gene: TRBD1; abundance: .; j_gene: TRBJ2-7; len: 14; CDR3nt: TGTGCCTGGAGCGTGGGACAGGGGAATAACGAGCAGTACTTC; CDR3aa: CAWSVGQGNNEQYF
v_gene: TRBV7-9; d_gene: .; abundance: .; j_gene: TRBJ2-7; len: 11; CDR3nt: TGTGCCAGCAGCTCCGTGGGGGAGGAGTACTTC; CDR3aa: CASSSVGEEYF
v_gene: TRBV12-3/TRBV12-4; d_gene: TRBD1; abundance: once; j_gene: TRBJ2-7; len: 15; CDR3nt: TGTGCCAGCAGTCTTACAGGGGGCACGAGGGACGAGCAGTACTTC; CDR3aa: CASSLTGGTRDEQYF
v_gene: TRBV28; d_gene: .; abundance: many; j_gene: TRBJ1-1; len: 15; CDR3nt: TGTGCCAGCAGTTTATTGTTCAGGGGGAACACTGAAGCTTTCTTT; CDR3aa: CASSLLFRGNTEAFF